These T cell receptor beta chains were read from a single sample in a study of beta chain features in type 1 diabetes. Clones were sequenced by immunoSEQ multiplex PCR, and TCRdb holds only the in-frame ones, with some missing. The profile covers roughly 610,000 clones, with 15% to 19% appearing a single time and around 0.1% taken by the ten largest. Sequenced material: naive CD4+ T cells from blood. The receptor source for this set is a man younger than 35 in good health. Each CDR3 is given with its conserved first and last residue. D genes are given only for firm matches. The size of a clone is reported for some rows only, either as once, few or many, or as a class for expanded clones.

j_call	v_call	d_call	clone_size	cdr3_length	cdr3_aa	cdr3_nt
TRBJ2-5	TRBV6-1	TRBD2	-	15	CASRVQLAGGETQYF	TGTGCCAGCAGAGTACAACTAGCGGGAGGAGAGACCCAGTACTTC
TRBJ2-3	TRBV7-2	-	few	15	CASSPWGSNTDTQYF	TGTGCCAGCAGCCCTTGGGGCAGCAACACAGATACGCAGTATTTT
TRBJ2-3	TRBV14	-	-	12	CASSQAPYTQYF	TGTGCCAGCAGCCAAGCCCCATATACGCAGTATTTT
TRBJ2-7	TRBV6-5	TRBD2	-	14	CASSYERGGYEQYF	TGTGCCAGCAGTTACGAGCGGGGGGGCTACGAGCAGTACTTC
TRBJ1-5	TRBV28	-	-	13	CASSPARVLPQHF	TGTGCCAGCAGCCCTGCCAGGGTTCTGCCCCAGCATTTT
TRBJ2-7	TRBV7-3	-	few	15	CASSDWTAAPYEQYF	TGTGCCAGCAGCGACTGGACAGCAGCCCCATACGAGCAGTACTTC
TRBJ1-4	TRBV20-1	-	-	11	CTIARNEKLFF	TGTACCATAGCGCGGAATGAAAAACTGTTTTTT
TRBJ2-1	TRBV7-2	-	-	12	CASSIRANEQFF	TGTGCCAGCAGCATACGGGCCAATGAGCAGTTCTTC
TRBJ2-7	TRBV28	-	-	15	CASSFRGGRRNEQYF	TGTGCCAGCAGTTTTCGTGGGGGGCGGAGGAACGAGCAGTACTTC
TRBJ2-7	TRBV7-2	-	-	15	CASSLGGSPSYEQYF	TGTGCCAGCAGCTTAGGGGGGAGTCCGTCCTACGAGCAGTACTTC
TRBJ2-3	TRBV9	-	few	17	CASSPEVRGVQGDTQYF	TGTGCCAGCAGCCCGGAGGTGCGCGGGGTTCAGGGGGATACGCAGTATTTT
TRBJ2-7	TRBV6-6	TRBD1	few	15	CASSSLRDRAYEQYF	TGTGCCAGCAGTTCTCTACGGGACAGAGCCTACGAGCAGTACTTC
TRBJ1-2	TRBV7-2	-	few	16	CASSLSSVYLDYGYTF	TGTGCCAGCAGCTTATCTTCGGTGTACCTAGACTATGGCTACACCTTC
TRBJ1-5	TRBV15	TRBD1	-	16	CATSAGTAYSNQPQHF	TGTGCCACCAGCGCAGGGACAGCTTATAGCAATCAGCCCCAGCATTTT
TRBJ1-2	TRBV7-9	TRBD1	few	15	CASSWAEQGKNGYTF	TGTGCCAGCAGCTGGGCTGAACAGGGGAAAAATGGCTACACCTTC
TRBJ2-7	TRBV11-3	-	few	13	CASSLRNGDEQYF	TGTGCCAGCAGCCTCCGAAATGGGGACGAGCAGTACTTC
TRBJ2-3	TRBV15	-	-	16	CATSRDVGRYTDTQYF	TGTGCCACCAGCAGAGATGTTGGGCGGTACACAGATACGCAGTATTTT
TRBJ1-6	TRBV10-3	-	many	12	CAIRDGNSPLHF	TGTGCCATCAGGGACGGTAATTCACCCCTCCACTTT
TRBJ2-4	TRBV19	TRBD1	-	18	CASSIQPGTALAKNIQYF	TGTGCCAGTAGTATACAGCCCGGGACAGCCCTAGCCAAAAACATTCAGTACTTC
TRBJ1-5	TRBV19	-	few	15	CASTVIVGQGQPQHF	TGTGCCAGTACAGTCATCGTGGGGCAGGGGCAGCCCCAGCATTTT
TRBJ2-2	TRBV7-2	TRBD1	few	16	CASSLGQGINTGELFF	TGTGCCAGCAGCTTAGGACAGGGAATCAACACCGGGGAGCTGTTTTTT
TRBJ1-5	TRBV28	-	few	15	CASSLSDRRNQPQHF	TGTGCCAGCAGTTTATCCGACAGACGCAATCAGCCCCAGCATTTT
TRBJ1-1	TRBV29-1	-	-	15	CSVGGGVNSNTEAFF	TGCAGCGTTGGAGGAGGGGTCAATTCGAACACTGAAGCTTTCTTT
TRBJ2-7	TRBV15	-	-	15	CATSRDPGPNYEQYF	TGTGCCACCAGCAGAGATCCCGGACCGAATTACGAGCAGTACTTC
TRBJ1-1	TRBV28	-	-	16	CASSLFFTKMNTEAFF	TGTGCCAGCAGTTTATTCTTCACAAAGATGAACACTGAAGCTTTCTTT
TRBJ2-6	TRBV5-4	-	-	15	CASSSGRFGANVLTF	TGTGCCAGCAGCTCGGGGAGGTTTGGGGCCAACGTCCTGACTTTC
TRBJ2-4	TRBV4-3	-	-	15	CASSQEGSDKNIQYF	TGCGCCAGCAGCCAAGAGGGGTCCGATAAAAACATTCAGTACTTC
TRBJ1-6	TRBV7-9	TRBD1	few	16	CASSSEEDRENSPLHF	TGTGCCAGCAGCTCCGAGGAGGACAGGGAAAATTCACCCCTCCACTTT
TRBJ2-3	TRBV18	TRBD1	-	16	CASSPARQGKADTQYF	TGTGCCAGCTCACCAGCTAGACAGGGGAAAGCAGATACGCAGTATTTT
TRBJ2-3	TRBV7-2	-	-	14	CASSFLPPRDTQYF	TGTGCCAGCAGCTTTCTTCCCCCGCGGGATACGCAGTATTTT
TRBJ2-3	TRBV7-8	-	few	14	CASTRGGYTDTQYF	TGTGCCAGCACCCGAGGAGGTTACACAGATACGCAGTATTTT
TRBJ2-1	TRBV5-6	-	-	15	CASSLGLDPYNEQFF	TGTGCCAGCAGCTTGGGACTAGACCCCTACAATGAGCAGTTCTTC
TRBJ2-5	TRBV7-3	-	-	14	CASSYRGRGETQYF	TGTGCCAGCAGCTACAGAGGGCGAGGGGAGACCCAGTACTTC
TRBJ2-7	TRBV14	TRBD2	few	16	CASSQTGTSGTYEQYF	TGTGCCAGCAGCCAAACCGGGACTAGCGGAACTTACGAGCAGTACTTC
TRBJ2-4	TRBV4-1	-	-	16	CASSQDLTLAKNIQYF	TGCGCCAGCAGCCAAGATCTCACCCTAGCCAAAAACATTCAGTACTTC
TRBJ2-7	TRBV4-2	-	-	16	CASSQDLRGARYEQYF	TGTGCCAGCAGCCAAGATCTCCGCGGAGCTCGCTACGAGCAGTACTTC
TRBJ2-2	TRBV4-2	-	few	16	CASSQDSGSPTGELFF	TGTGCCAGCAGCCAAGATTCGGGGTCACCCACCGGGGAGCTGTTTTTT
TRBJ2-6	TRBV9	-	-	17	CASSLSTANSGANVLTF	TGTGCCAGCAGCCTAAGCACCGCAAACTCTGGGGCCAACGTCCTGACTTTC
TRBJ2-1	TRBV28	TRBD1	few	16	CASSGAGTGGSAEQFF	TGTGCCAGCAGCGGGGCGGGGACAGGGGGATCCGCTGAGCAGTTCTTC
TRBJ2-7	TRBV7-9	-	-	16	CASSLAWHPSSYEQYF	TGTGCCAGCAGCTTAGCGTGGCACCCCTCCTCCTACGAGCAGTACTTC